One sample yielded the 10 T cell receptor beta chains listed below, sequenced in a study of patients and donors after allogeneic stem cell transplantation. Each CDR3 protein gets one entry after TCRdb re-called the RT-PCR reads with MiXCR. Of 400,000 to 450,000 distinct CDR3 sequences in the sample, approximately 16% were seen once. Sequencing was performed on blood, either unsorted or a sorted T cell fraction (not recorded which). These receptors all stem from a human donor who was either an allogeneic HSCT recipient or a stem cell or donor lymphocyte infusion donor (not recorded which). It is not recorded whose cells these are; they may come from a transplant donor.

This clonotype was detected only a few times. This chain uses TRBV4-3 with TRBJ2-5; D may be TRBD2 (6 bases). The CDR3 sequence is 13 residues long. CDR1 LGHNA and CDR2 YSLEER come from the germline V gene. The germline V and J ends were trimmed by 3 bases and 2 bases, with 7 bases remaining between them. CDR3 in DNA: TGCGCCAGCAGCCAGGACTATCAAGAGACCCAGTACTTC. Its protein is CASSQDYQETQYF.

A few counts support this clonotype. The chain links TRBV5-1 to TRBJ1-2, with no clear D. Trimming removed 4 bases from V and 2 bases from J, with 9 bases in between. The CDR3 spans 13 residues. Per germline, CDR1 SGHRS and CDR2 YFSETQ. The CDR3 here is CASSRDTNYGYTF. CDR3 sequence (DNA): TGCGCCAGCAGCCGTGACACCAACTATGGCTACACCTTC.

The chain is built from TRBV5-5 and TRBJ1-2; 7 positions agree with TRBD1. This CDR3 comprises 15 residues. V trimming: 0 bases; J trimming: 4 bases; junction bases outside the gene matches: 6. The germline V gene has CDR1 SGHKS and CDR2 YYEKEE (reference sequence). Here the CDR3 DNA reads TGTGCCAGCAGCTTGGAGAGACAGGGTGGCTATGGCTACACCTTC. It yields the protein CASSLERQGGYGYTF.

The chain has TRBV14 and TRBJ2-7; D may be TRBD1 (5 bases). CDR3 length: 15 amino acids. CDR1 and CDR2 from the germline V gene are SGHDN and FVKESK. V lost 0 bases and J 2 bases, leaving 11 bases between the germline ends. The DNA for the CDR3 is TGTGCCAGCAGCCAAGAGGGGCGGAGCACCTACGAGCAGTACTTC. It encodes CASSQEGRSTYEQYF. The complete variable domain, with remaining parts taken from reference TRBV14 and TRBJ2-7, reads EAGVTQFPSHSVIEKGQTVTLRCDPISGHDNLYWYRRVMGKEIKFLLHFVKESKQDESGMPNNRFLAERTGGTYSTLKVQPAELEDSGVYFCASSQEGRSTYEQYFGPGTRLTVT.

V usage is TRBV7-3 and J usage is TRBJ2-7; D call uncertain. Trimming pared 5 bases from V and 2 bases from J, leaving 13 bases between. Germline V gives CDR1 SGHTA, CDR2 FQGTGA. The CDR3 sequence is 14 residues long. CDR3 sequence (DNA): TGTGCCAGCAGCCCACGGGCCCCCCCCTACGAGCAGTACTTC. It yields the protein CASSPRAPPYEQYF.

The chain couples TRBV6-5 to TRBJ1-1; 7 nucleotides align to TRBD1. This CDR3 is built from 14 residues. The germline V gene has CDR1 MNHEY and CDR2 SVGAGI. The junction had 4 bases not matched to a gene; V was cut back by 2 bases and J by 4 bases. CDR3 in amino acids: CASSYLQGGTEAFF. The CDR3 nucleotides are TGTGCCAGCAGTTACCTGCAGGGGGGCACTGAAGCTTTCTTT.

The V and J genes are TRBV5-6 and TRBJ2-7, with D perhaps being TRBD1 or TRBD2 (5 bases each). Germline V gene lookup returns CDR1 SGHDT and CDR2 YYEEEE. V shed 4 bases and J shed 3 bases, with 11 bases lying between them. This CDR3 is built from 13 residues. The CDR3 sequence is CASSPGPRYEQYF. CDR3 in DNA: TGTGCCAGCAGCCCGGGGCCACGCTACGAGCAGTACTTC.

This chain links TRBV6-1 with TRBJ2-3, with D possibly TRBD2 on 5 matching bases. Germline V lookup: CDR1 MNHNS, CDR2 SASEGT. V lost 4 bases and J lost 1, with 18 bases in between. This CDR3 comprises 17 residues. The chain's CDR3 is CASSVTLGRGGTDTQYF. CDR3 coding DNA: TGTGCCAGCAGTGTCACACTGGGTCGGGGAGGCACAGATACGCAGTATTTT.

The sample holds a few counts of this clonotype. This sequence joins TRBV5-1 and TRBJ2-7; TRBD2 aligns across 7 bases. The ends lost 4 bases at V and 0 bases at J; junction bases unmatched: 10. Germline V lookup: CDR1 SGHRS, CDR2 YFSETQ. This CDR3 contains 16 residues. Here the CDR3 DNA reads TGCGCCAGCAGCCGGGCCGGAAGCGGGGCCTCCTACGAGCAGTACTTC. Protein sequence: CASSRAGSGASYEQYF.

This clonotype was detected only once. This chain connects TRBV11-2 to TRBJ2-3, with D possibly matching TRBD1 (6 bases). Trimming removed 2 bases at V and 1 base at J, with 25 bases between. This CDR3 spans 20 amino acids. Germline V gene data show CDR1 as SGHAT and CDR2 as FQNNGV. Here the CDR3 reads CASSLSDWGPSDSRTDTQYF. The CDR3 DNA is TGTGCCAGCAGCTTATCCGATTGGGGGCCATCGGACAGTCGCACAGATACGCAGTATTTT.